Below are 25 T cell receptor beta chains sequenced from a single sample in a study of T cell responses to AZD1222 COVID-19 vaccine. The table came from immunoSEQ multiplex PCR; TCRdb's copy has only in-frame clones and leaves some out. Of around 200,000 clones listed, 85% to 95% are singletons. Source: peripheral blood, taken on day 0 of AZD1222 vaccination. These receptors all come from an adult in good health.

This clone appeared a single time. The rearrangement uses TRBV3-1 (or the pseudogene TRBV3-2) and TRBJ1-2; D not certain. The CDR3 has 12 amino acids. Germline V CDR1 and CDR2: LGHDT, YNNKEL (reference sequence). V was cut by 4 bases and J by 2 bases, with 5 bases left in between. The CDR3 coding sequence is TGTGCCAGCAGCCTTGAGAACTATGGCTACACCTTC. Translating gives CASSLENYGYTF.

The chain recombines TRBV2 with TRBJ1-2, with D maybe TRBD1 (5 bases). The germline V gene encodes CDR1 SNHLY and CDR2 FYNNEI. The CDR3 sequence is 12 residues long. V lost 6 bases and J lost 7, with 12 bases in between. CDR3 DNA sequence: TGTGCCAGCAGCAGGGCTGGAGGTGGCTACACCTTC. It yields the protein CASSRAGGGYTF.

To note about this clone: The junction differs from germline at one of its ends, possibly a read error. V gene TRBV6-5 combines with J gene TRBJ1-2; 9 bases are shared with TRBD1. Germline CDR1 MNHEY, CDR2 SVGAGI. The CDR3 extends over 14 amino acids. CDR3 in DNA: TGTGCCAGCCGTTACACCGGGACAGGGATTGGCTACACCTTC. This encodes CASRYTGTGIGYTF.

The chain couples TRBV12-3 or TRBV12-4 to TRBJ2-7; no firm D call. The V and J ends lost 3 bases and 4 bases respectively, with 10 bases between them. The CDR3 is made up of 13 amino acids. In nucleotides, the CDR3 is TGTGCCAGCAGTTTCGGGCAATTGTACGAGCAGTACTTC. This codes for CASSFGQLYEQYF.

The rearrangement joins TRBV14 to TRBJ2-5, with D perhaps TRBD2 (5 bases). Germline loops: CDR1 SGHDN, CDR2 FVKESK. V lost 5 bases, J lost 2 bases, and 9 bases lay in between. The CDR3 is 13 residues long. The CDR3 reads CASSEGNQETQYF. The DNA of the CDR3 is TGTGCCAGCAGCGAGGGAAATCAAGAGACCCAGTACTTC.

The chain links TRBV5-1 to TRBJ1-2, with D hard to call. CDR3 length: 14 amino acids. V lost 0 bases to trimming and J lost 8 bases, with 14 bases between them. Germline CDR1 and CDR2: SGHRS and YFSETQ. The CDR3 protein is CASSLEGQTSGYTF. Written as DNA, the CDR3 is TGCGCCAGCAGCTTGGAAGGGCAGACTAGCGGCTACACCTTC.

The J gene is TRBJ2-3, the V gene TRBV10-1; 9 bases align to TRBD2. After removal of 7 bases from V and 4 bases from J, the junction contained 6 bases not matched to a gene. The CDR3 totals 14 residues. Germline V CDR1 and CDR2: WNHNN, SYGVQD (reference sequence). DNA of the CDR3: TGCGCCAGCAATGGCGGGGGGGCCGCAGATACGCAGTATTTT. This codes for CASNGGGAADTQYF.

The CDR3 sequence: CASSGTSGSASETQYF. The CDR3 bases are TGCGCCAGCAGCGGGACTAGCGGGAGTGCATCGGAGACCCAGTACTTC. The rearrangement uses TRBV5-1 and TRBJ2-5, with 14 positions matching TRBD2. CDR1 is SGHRS, CDR2 YFSETQ, per germline. The CDR3 is 16 residues long. V shed 4 bases, J shed 5 bases, and the junction held 7 bases outside the gene matches.

This clone was detected only once. V is TRBV5-1 and J is TRBJ2-3, with unresolved D. Looked up from germline, CDR1 is SGHRS and CDR2 is YFSETQ. The germline V and J ends were trimmed by 1 base and 2 bases, with 8 bases remaining between them. CDR3 length: 14 amino acids. CDR3 nucleotides: TGCGCCAGCAGCTTGTTTGGCTTCACAGATACGCAGTATTTT. It yields the protein CASSLFGFTDTQYF.

This clone showed up just a few times. The rearrangement links TRBV12-3 or TRBV12-4 to TRBJ1-2; D gene unclear. The CDR3 loop spans 13 amino acids. Trimming stripped 1 base from V and 8 bases from J, with 11 bases between. The CDR3 spells CASSLVSKGGYTF. CDR3 sequence (DNA): TGTGCCAGCAGTTTAGTGTCTAAAGGCGGCTACACCTTC.

Only one count was recorded for this clone. The rearrangement joins TRBV7-2 to TRBJ1-6; D is possibly TRBD1 (5 bases). The CDR3 extends over 15 amino acids. Germline lookup yields CDR1 SGHTA and CDR2 FQGNSA. Trimming stripped 2 bases from V and 7 bases from J, with 12 bases between. The CDR3 DNA is TGTGCCAGCAGCTTATTTGGACAAACGAATTCACCCCTCCACTTT. This encodes CASSLFGQTNSPLHF.

The gene calls are TRBV5-4 and TRBJ1-6; tentatively, D is TRBD1 (5 bases). The V and J ends lost 4 bases and 14 bases respectively, with 22 bases between them. The germline V gene has CDR1 SGHNT and CDR2 YYREEE (reference sequence). This CDR3 is 15 amino acids long. DNA of the CDR3: TGTGCCAGCAGCGTCGGGGACCGCGGGGTCAAGGCCCTCCACTTT. Encoded protein: CASSVGDRGVKALHF.

This chain links TRBV7-8 with TRBJ1-1; D is perhaps TRBD1 (6 bases). The CDR3 length is 17 residues. V was shortened by 5 bases and J by 0 bases, with 19 bases between the two germline ends. Germline lookup yields CDR1 SGHVS and CDR2 FQNEAQ. This CDR3 is CASSPRGGAQMNTEAFF. DNA of the CDR3: TGTGCCAGCAGCCCCCGAGGGGGGGCCCAAATGAACACTGAAGCTTTCTTT.

The V gene is TRBV20-1, the J gene TRBJ1-2; D is unclear. The CDR3 is 13 amino acids. Trimming left V 5 bases short and J 1 base short, with 11 bases between. Germline CDR1 DFQATT, CDR2 SNEGSKA (reference sequence). The CDR3 protein is CSAGDPGNYGYTF. The CDR3 DNA reads as TGCAGTGCTGGTGACCCTGGTAACTATGGCTACACCTTC.

The chain joins TRBV25-1 to TRBJ1-1, with D hard to call. The CDR3 is made up of 15 amino acids. Germline CDR1 is MGHDK and CDR2 is SYGVNS. Trimming removed 6 bases at V and 0 bases at J, with 14 bases between. The CDR3 protein is CASRSGGTVNTEAFF. In nucleotides, the CDR3 is TGTGCCAGCAGATCAGGAGGAACCGTGAACACTGAAGCTTTCTTT.

The chain combines TRBV20-1 with TRBJ1-1; D remains unclear. The germline CDR1 and CDR2 sequences are DFQATT and SNEGSKA (reference sequence). The CDR3 spans 10 residues. V gave up 6 bases and J gave up 6 bases, with 8 bases separating them. CDR3 region: CSAPVPEAFF. CDR3 nucleotide sequence: TGCAGTGCCCCGGTCCCTGAAGCTTTCTTT.

This clone has just one count. The CDR3 DNA follows: TGTGCCAGCAGCTGGGGACAGGGGACCTACAATGAGCAGTTCTTC. Protein product: CASSWGQGTYNEQFF. The chain employs TRBV3-1 (or the pseudogene TRBV3-2) and TRBJ2-1, with 10 bases that match TRBD1. From germline, CDR1 is LGHDT and CDR2 YNNKEL (reference sequence). With V trimmed by 5 bases and J by 2 bases, 3 bases remained unmatched. CDR3 length equals 15 residues.

This rearrangement joins TRBV7-9 to TRBJ2-5; possible D gene TRBD1, 6 bases. The germline V gene encodes CDR1 SEHNR and CDR2 FQNEAQ (reference sequence). The CDR3 is 13 residues long. The germline V and J ends were trimmed by 5 bases and 2 bases, with 9 bases remaining between them. The CDR3 nucleotides read TGTGCCAGCAGCCCCACAGGGCAAGAGACCCAGTACTTC. It encodes CASSPTGQETQYF.

With regard to this clone: This same CDR3 is encoded by further DNA sequences in the sample. This rearrangement joins TRBV20-1 to TRBJ1-2; D gene unclear. The V and J ends lost 1 base and 5 bases respectively, with 5 bases between them. The CDR3 is 11 amino acids. The germline V gene has CDR1 DFQATT and CDR2 SNEGSKA (reference sequence). Written as DNA, the CDR3 is TGCAGTGCTAGAGTGGGTTATGGCTACACCTTC. Translated: CSARVGYGYTF.

The chain links TRBV18 to TRBJ1-1; D ambiguous. In germline, CDR1 is KGHSH, CDR2 LQKENI. V was cut by 1 base and J by 11 bases, with 14 bases left in between. This CDR3 spans 13 amino acids. The CDR3 DNA sequence: TGTGCCAGCTCACCACGGACCACCCTCGTTGCTTTCTTT. The encoded protein is CASSPRTTLVAFF.

This rearrangement joins TRBV6-1 to TRBJ2-7; unclear D gene. The CDR3 has 12 amino acids. V gave up 2 bases and J gave up 5 bases, with 7 bases separating them. Germline assignment: CDR1 MNHNS and CDR2 SASEGT. The CDR3 DNA reads as TGTGCCAGCAGTGAAAGGTGGGACGAGCAGTACTTC. It is translated as CASSERWDEQYF.

This clone was observed a few times. The rearrangement joins TRBV2 to TRBJ2-2; 8 nucleotides line up with TRBD2. This CDR3 is built from 17 residues. Germline trimming cut 6 bases from V and 2 bases from J; bases unmatched to any gene: 11. CDR1 is SNHLY and CDR2 is FYNNEI in the germline V gene. CDR3 in amino acids: CASRTTLAGLNTGELFF. CDR3 coding DNA: TGTGCCAGCAGAACAACGTTAGCGGGGCTTAACACCGGGGAGCTGTTTTTT.

V usage is TRBV6-5 and J usage is TRBJ2-7; TRBD1 matches at 10 bases. CDR3 length: 14 amino acids. J lost 1 base, V lost 8 bases, and 5 bases had no gene match. In germline, CDR1 is MNHEY, CDR2 SVGAGI. CDR3 nucleotide sequence: TGTGCCAGCGCTACGGGACAGGGGTCCTACGAGCAGTACTTC. The encoded protein is CASATGQGSYEQYF.

The V gene is TRBV14, the J gene TRBJ2-7, with TRBD1 matching 8 bases. Germline assignment: CDR1 SGHDN and CDR2 FVKESK. V was pared by 4 bases and J by 2 bases, with 4 bases of the junction left unmatched. CDR3 length: 14 amino acids. The CDR3 DNA reads TGTGCCAGCAGCCTCGACAGGGGCCCCTACGAGCAGTACTTC. It encodes CASSLDRGPYEQYF.

The chain joins TRBV6-5 to TRBJ1-1; 7 positions match TRBD1. V lost 6 bases, J lost 1 base, and 5 bases stayed unmatched. The CDR3 has 14 residues. Germline lookup yields CDR1 MNHEY and CDR2 SVGAGI. CDR3 bases: TGTGCCAGCAGGCCGGGACAGCCGAACACTGAAGCTTTCTTT. It yields the protein CASRPGQPNTEAFF.